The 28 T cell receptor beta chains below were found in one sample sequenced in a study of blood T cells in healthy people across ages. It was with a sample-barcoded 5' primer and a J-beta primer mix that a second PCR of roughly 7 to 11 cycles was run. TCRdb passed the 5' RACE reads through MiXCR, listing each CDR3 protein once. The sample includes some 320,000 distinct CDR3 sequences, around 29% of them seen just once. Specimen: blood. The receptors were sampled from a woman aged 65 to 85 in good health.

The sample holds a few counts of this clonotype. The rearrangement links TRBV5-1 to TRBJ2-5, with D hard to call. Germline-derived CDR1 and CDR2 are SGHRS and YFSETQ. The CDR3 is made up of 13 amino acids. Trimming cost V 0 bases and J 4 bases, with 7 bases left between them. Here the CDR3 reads CASSLVVGETQYF. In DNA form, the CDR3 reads TGCGCCAGCAGCTTGGTGGTAGGAGAGACCCAGTACTTC. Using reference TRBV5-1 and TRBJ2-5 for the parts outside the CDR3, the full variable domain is KAGVTQTPRYLIKTRGQQVTLSCSPISGHRSVSWYQQTPGQGLQFLFEYFSETQRNKGNFPGRFSGRQFSNSRSEMNVSTLELGDSALYLCASSLVVGETQYFGPGTRLLVL.

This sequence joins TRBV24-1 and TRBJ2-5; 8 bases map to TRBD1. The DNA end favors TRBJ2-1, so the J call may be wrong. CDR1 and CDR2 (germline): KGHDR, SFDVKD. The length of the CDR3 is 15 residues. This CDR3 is CATSDRTGRRDEQFF. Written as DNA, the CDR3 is TGTGCCACCAGTGACCGGACAGGGAGGAGAGATGAGCAGTTCTTC.

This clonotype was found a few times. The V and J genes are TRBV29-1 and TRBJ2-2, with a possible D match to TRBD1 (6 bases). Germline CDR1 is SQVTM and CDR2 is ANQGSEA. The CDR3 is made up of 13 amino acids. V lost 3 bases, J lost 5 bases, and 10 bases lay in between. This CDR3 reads CSVEGAKTGELFF. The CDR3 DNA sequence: TGCAGCGTTGAGGGGGCTAAGACCGGGGAGCTGTTTTTT.

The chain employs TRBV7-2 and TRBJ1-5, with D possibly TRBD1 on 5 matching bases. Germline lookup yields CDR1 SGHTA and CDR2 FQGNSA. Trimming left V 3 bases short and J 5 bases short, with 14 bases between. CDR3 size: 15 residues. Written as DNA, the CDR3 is TGTGCCAGCAGCTTCAATTTGGGGGTCTATCAGCCCCAGCATTTT. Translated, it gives CASSFNLGVYQPQHF.

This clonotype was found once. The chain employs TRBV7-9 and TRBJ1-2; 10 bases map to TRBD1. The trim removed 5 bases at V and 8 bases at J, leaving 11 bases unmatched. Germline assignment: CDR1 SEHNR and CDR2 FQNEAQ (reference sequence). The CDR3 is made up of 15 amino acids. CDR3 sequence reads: CASSHPGTGEDGYTF. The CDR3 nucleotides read TGTGCCAGCAGCCATCCCGGGACAGGGGAGGACGGCTACACCTTC.

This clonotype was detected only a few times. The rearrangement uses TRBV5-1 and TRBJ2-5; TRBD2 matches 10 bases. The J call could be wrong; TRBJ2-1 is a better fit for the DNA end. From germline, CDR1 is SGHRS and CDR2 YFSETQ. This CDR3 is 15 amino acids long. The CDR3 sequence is CASAGLAVSYNEQFF. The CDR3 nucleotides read TGCGCCAGCGCAGGACTAGCGGTTTCCTACAATGAGCAGTTCTTC.

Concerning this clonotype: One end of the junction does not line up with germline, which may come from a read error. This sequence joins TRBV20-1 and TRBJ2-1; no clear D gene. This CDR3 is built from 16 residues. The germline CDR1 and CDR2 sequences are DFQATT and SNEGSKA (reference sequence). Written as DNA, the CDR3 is TGCAGTGCTAGAGTTCGGGCGGAAACGCCCTACAATGCGCAGTTCTTC. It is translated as CSARVRAETPYNAQFF.

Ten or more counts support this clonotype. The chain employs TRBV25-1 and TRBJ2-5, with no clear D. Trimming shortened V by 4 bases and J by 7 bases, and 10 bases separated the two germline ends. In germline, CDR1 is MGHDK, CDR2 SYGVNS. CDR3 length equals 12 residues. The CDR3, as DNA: TGTGCCAGCAGTGCTAATCTAGGGACCCAGTACTTC. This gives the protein CASSANLGTQYF. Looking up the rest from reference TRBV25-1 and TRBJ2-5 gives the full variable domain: EADIYQTPRYLVIGTGKKITLECSQTMGHDKMYWYQQDPGMELHLIHYSYGVNSTEKGDLSSESTVSRIRTEHFPLTLESARPSHTSQYLCASSANLGTQYFGPGTRLLVL.

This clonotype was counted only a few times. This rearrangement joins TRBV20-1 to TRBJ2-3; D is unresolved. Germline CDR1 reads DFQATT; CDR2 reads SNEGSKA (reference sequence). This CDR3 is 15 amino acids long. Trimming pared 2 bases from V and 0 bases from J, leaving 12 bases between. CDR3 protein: CSARSGRLSTDTQYF. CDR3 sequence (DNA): TGCAGTGCTAGATCCGGGCGGCTGAGCACAGATACGCAGTATTTT.

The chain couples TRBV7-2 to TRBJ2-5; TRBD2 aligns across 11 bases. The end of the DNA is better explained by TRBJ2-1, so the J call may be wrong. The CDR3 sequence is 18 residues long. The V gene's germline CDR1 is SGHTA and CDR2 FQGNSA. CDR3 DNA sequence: TGTGCCAGCAGCTTAGTGGGGCTAGCGGGGGGATTGGACCTAGAGCAGTTCTTC. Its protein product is CASSLVGLAGGLDLEQFF.

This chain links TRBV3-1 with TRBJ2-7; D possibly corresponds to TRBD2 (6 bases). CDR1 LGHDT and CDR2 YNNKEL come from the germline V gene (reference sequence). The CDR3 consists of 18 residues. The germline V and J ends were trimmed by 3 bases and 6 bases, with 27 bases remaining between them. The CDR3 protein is CASSQDPKVGAGLGEQYF. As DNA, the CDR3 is TGTGCCAGCAGCCAGGATCCGAAAGTGGGAGCGGGCTTAGGCGAGCAGTACTTC.

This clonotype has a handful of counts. CDR3 DNA: TGCGCCAGCAGCTTGGAAGGGCGACCCCCGATATCTCGGCAGTACTTC. This gives the protein CASSLEGRPPISRQYF. The chain has TRBV5-1 and TRBJ2-7; D is uncertain. In germline, CDR1 is SGHRS, CDR2 YFSETQ. This CDR3 is 16 amino acids long. Deletions cut 0 bases from V and 9 bases from J, with 22 bases between. Combining the CDR3 with reference TRBV5-1 and TRBJ2-7 gives the whole variable domain KAGVTQTPRYLIKTRGQQVTLSCSPISGHRSVSWYQQTPGQGLQFLFEYFSETQRNKGNFPGRFSGRQFSNSRSEMNVSTLELGDSALYLCASSLEGRPPISRQYFGPGTRLTVT.

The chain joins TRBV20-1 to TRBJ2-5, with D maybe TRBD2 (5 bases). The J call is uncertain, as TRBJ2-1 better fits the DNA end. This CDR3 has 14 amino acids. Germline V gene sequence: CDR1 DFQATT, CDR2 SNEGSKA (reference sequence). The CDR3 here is CSARDLGAANEQFF. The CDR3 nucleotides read TGCAGTGCTAGAGATCTGGGAGCGGCCAATGAGCAGTTCTTC.

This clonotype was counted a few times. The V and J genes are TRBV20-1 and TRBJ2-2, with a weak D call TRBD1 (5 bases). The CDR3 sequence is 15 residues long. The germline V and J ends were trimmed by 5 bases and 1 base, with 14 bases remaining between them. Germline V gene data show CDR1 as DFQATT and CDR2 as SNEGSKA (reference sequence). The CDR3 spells CSAPQLDRNTGELFF. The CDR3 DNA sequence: TGCAGTGCTCCCCAACTCGACAGGAACACCGGGGAGCTGTTTTTT.

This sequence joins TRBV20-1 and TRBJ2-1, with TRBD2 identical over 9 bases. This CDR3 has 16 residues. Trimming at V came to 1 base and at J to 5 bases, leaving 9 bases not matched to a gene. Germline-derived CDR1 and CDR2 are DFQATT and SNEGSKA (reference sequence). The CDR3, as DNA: TGCAGTGCTAGAGTCGGATGGGCGGGAGGGGACAATGAGCAGTTCTTC. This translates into CSARVGWAGGDNEQFF.

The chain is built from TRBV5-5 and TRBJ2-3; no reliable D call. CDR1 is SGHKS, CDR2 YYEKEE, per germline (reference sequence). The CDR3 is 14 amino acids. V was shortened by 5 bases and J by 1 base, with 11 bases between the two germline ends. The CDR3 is CASSDWKGTDTQYF. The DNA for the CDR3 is TGTGCCAGCAGTGATTGGAAAGGCACAGATACGCAGTATTTT.

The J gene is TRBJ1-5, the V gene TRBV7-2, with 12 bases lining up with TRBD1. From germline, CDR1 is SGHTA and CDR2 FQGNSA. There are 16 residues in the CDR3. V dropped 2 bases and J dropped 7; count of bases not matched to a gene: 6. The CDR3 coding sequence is TGTGCCAGCAGCTTAAGGGGGACAGGGGGCGGGCAGCCCCAGCATTTT. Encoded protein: CASSLRGTGGGQPQHF.

CDR3 DNA sequence: TGCGCCAGCAGCCAAGTCACACTCTCGAGCTCTGGAAACACCATATATTTT. It specifies CASSQVTLSSSGNTIYF. The chain uses TRBV4-1 and TRBJ1-3; D remains ambiguous. CDR1 is MGHRA, CDR2 YSYEKL, per germline. The CDR3 extends over 17 amino acids. The V and J ends lost 1 base and 0 bases respectively, with 13 bases between them.

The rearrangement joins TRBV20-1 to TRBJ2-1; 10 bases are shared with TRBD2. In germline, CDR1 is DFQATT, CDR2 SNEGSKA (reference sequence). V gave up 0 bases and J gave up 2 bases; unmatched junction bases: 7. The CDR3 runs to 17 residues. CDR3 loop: CSARDRVSGRAYNEQFF. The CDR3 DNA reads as TGCAGTGCTAGAGATCGTGTAAGCGGGAGGGCCTACAATGAGCAGTTCTTC.

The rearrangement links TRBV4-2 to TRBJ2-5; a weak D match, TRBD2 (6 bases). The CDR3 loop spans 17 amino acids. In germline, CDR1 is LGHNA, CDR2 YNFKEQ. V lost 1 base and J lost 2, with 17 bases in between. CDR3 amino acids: CASSQGGVSGPQETQYF. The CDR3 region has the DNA TGTGCCAGCAGCCAAGGAGGGGTTAGCGGACCACAAGAGACCCAGTACTTC.

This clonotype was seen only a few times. The CDR3 is CASSPLGGFDQPQHF. CDR3 in DNA: TGTGCCAGCAGCCCACTAGGGGGGTTCGATCAGCCCCAGCATTTT. The rearrangement links TRBV5-5 to TRBJ1-5; D perhaps matches TRBD1 (6 bases). This CDR3 comprises 15 residues. V was cut by 4 bases and J by 5 bases, with 16 bases left in between. Per germline, CDR1 SGHKS and CDR2 YYEKEE (reference sequence).

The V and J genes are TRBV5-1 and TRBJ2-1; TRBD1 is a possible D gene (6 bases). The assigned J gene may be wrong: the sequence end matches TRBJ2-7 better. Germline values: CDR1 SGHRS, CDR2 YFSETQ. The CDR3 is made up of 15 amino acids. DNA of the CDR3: TGCGCCAGCAGGAGAGTCGGGACAAGCTCCTACGAGCAGTACTTC. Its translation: CASRRVGTSSYEQYF.

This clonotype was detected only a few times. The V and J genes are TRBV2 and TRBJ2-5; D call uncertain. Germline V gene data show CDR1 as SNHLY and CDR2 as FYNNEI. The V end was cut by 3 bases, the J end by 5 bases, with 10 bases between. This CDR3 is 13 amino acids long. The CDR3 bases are TGTGCCAGCAGTGAGTGGGAAGTCGAGACCCAGTACTTC. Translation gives CASSEWEVETQYF.

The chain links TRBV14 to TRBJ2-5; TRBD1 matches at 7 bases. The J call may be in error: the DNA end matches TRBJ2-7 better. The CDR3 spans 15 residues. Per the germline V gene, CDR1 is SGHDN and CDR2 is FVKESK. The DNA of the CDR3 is TGTGCCAGCAGCCAAGCACAGGGGACCTTTTACGAGCAGTACTTC. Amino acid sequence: CASSQAQGTFYEQYF.

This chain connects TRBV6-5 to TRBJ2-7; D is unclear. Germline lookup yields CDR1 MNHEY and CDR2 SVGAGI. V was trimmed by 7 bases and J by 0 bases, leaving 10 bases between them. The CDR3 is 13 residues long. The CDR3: CASTGGPSYEQYF. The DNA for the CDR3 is TGTGCCAGCACTGGCGGCCCCTCCTACGAGCAGTACTTC.

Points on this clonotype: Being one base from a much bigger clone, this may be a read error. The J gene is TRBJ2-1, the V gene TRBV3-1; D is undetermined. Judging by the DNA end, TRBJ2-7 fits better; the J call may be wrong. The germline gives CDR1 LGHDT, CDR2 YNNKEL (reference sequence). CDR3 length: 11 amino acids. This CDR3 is CASRQNYEQYF. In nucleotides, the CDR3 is TGTGCCAGCAGACAGAACTACGAGCAGTACTTC.

The CDR3 region is CSAWGSYNSPLHF. DNA for the CDR3: TGCAGTGCCTGGGGGTCCTATAATTCACCCCTCCACTTT. V usage is TRBV20-1 and J usage is TRBJ1-6; D might be TRBD1 (5 bases). With 6 bases removed from V and 1 base from J, the gap between germline ends came to 7 bases. Germline CDR1 reads DFQATT; CDR2 reads SNEGSKA (reference sequence). There are 13 residues in the CDR3.

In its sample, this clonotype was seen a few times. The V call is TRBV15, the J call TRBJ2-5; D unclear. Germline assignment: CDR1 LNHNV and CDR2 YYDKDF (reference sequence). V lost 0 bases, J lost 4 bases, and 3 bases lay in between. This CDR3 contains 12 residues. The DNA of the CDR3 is TGTGCCACCAGCAGAGATATAGAGACCCAGTACTTC. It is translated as CATSRDIETQYF. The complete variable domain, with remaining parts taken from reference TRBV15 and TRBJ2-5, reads DAMVIQNPRYQVTQFGKPVTLSCSQTLNHNVMYWYQQKSSQAPKLLFHYYDKDFNNEADTPDNFQSRRPNTSFCFLDIRSPGLGDTAMYLCATSRDIETQYFGPGTRLLVL.